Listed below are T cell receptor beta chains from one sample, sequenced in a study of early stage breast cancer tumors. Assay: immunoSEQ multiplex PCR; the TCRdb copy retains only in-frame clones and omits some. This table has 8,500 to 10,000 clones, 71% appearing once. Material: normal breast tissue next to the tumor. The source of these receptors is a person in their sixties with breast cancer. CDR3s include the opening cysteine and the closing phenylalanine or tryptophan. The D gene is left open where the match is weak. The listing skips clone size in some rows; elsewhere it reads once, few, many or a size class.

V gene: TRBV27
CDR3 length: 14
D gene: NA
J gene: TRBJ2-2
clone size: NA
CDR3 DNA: TGTGCCAGCAGTTTAGAGCCCTACACCGGGGAGCTGTTTTTT
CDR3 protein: CASSLEPYTGELFF

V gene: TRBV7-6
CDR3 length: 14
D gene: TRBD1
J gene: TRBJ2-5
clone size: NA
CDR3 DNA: TGTGCCAGCAGCCTCGGGACAGGGCGAGAGACCCAGTACTTC
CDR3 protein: CASSLGTGRETQYF

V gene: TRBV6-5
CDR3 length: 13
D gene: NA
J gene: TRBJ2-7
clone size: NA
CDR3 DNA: TGTGCCAGCAGTTTACATGCAGCCTACGAGCAGTACTTC
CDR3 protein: CASSLHAAYEQYF

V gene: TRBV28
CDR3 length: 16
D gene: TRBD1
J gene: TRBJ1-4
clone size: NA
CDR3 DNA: TGTGCCAGCAGTTCTAGACAGGGGGCCAGGATTGAAAAACTGTTTTTT
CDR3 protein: CASSSRQGARIEKLFF

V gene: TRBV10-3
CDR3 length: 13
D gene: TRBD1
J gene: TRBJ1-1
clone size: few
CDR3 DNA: TGTGCCATCAACCAGGGGGCGAGCACTGAAGCTTTCTTT
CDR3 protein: CAINQGASTEAFF

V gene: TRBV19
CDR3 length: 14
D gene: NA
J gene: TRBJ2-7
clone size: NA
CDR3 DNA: TGTGCCAGTAGTATAGACACCATTCCAGTCGAGCAGTACTTC
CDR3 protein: CASSIDTIPVEQYF

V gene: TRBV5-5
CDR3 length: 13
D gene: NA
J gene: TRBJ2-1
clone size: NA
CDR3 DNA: TGTGCCAGCAGCTCAAACTCCTACAATGAGCAGTTCTTC
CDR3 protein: CASSSNSYNEQFF

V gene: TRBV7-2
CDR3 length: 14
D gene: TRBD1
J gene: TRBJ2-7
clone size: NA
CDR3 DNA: TGTGCCAGCAGCCTGGGACAGATTTACTACGAGCAGTACTTC
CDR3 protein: CASSLGQIYYEQYF

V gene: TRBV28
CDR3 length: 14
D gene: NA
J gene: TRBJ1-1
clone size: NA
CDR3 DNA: TGTGCCAGCAGTGCTGGGGGGGTCGCCACTGAAGCTTTCTTT
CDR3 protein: CASSAGGVATEAFF

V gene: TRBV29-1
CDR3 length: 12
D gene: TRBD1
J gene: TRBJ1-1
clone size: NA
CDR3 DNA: TGCAGCGTGAATACAGGGGGGAGTGAAGCTTTCTTT
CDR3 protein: CSVNTGGSEAFF